This record concerns one TCR beta chain sequence. The antigen is unknown. In germline, CDR1 is MDHEN, CDR2 SYDVKM. J lost 0 bases, V lost 3 bases, and 4 bases had no gene match. CDR3 length equals 15 residues. Original analysis: In the immunoSEQ data, sequences were junction-only and lacked quality scores, so filtering differed. Only in-frame clones appear in the TCRdb table, and some are missing; sequencing was by immunoSEQ multiplex PCR. The V and J calls and clone size were taken over from that table, and D and trimming were inferred from the DNA. Of about 510,000 clones in the sample, approximately 79% were seen once. This entry belongs to a study of shared clonotypes between healthy human individuals. Whole-study results and caveats: Sampling involved blood alone; tissue repertoires likely differ. Clonotype sharing among donors was thought likely to change with sequencing depth.

Unsorted material relied on tens of millions of PBMCs as the source of genomic DNA. Sequences were obtained from PBMCs. This clonotype was sampled from a woman aged 40-49 years in good health. Some clones in this sample may be carry-over from other donors' samples. V is TRBV28 and J is TRBJ2-7, with 8 bases aligning to TRBD1. The CDR3 sequence is CASSFLDRDSYEQYF. CDR3 DNA sequence: TGTGCCAGCAGTTTCTTGGACAGGGACTCCTACGAGCAGTACTTC.